The 15 T cell receptor beta chains below all came from one sample that was sequenced in a study of T cells in Graves' hyperthyroidism and ophthalmopathy. RNA transcripts served as the template for amplifying TCR beta CDR3 regions. The TCR CDR3 was amplified in a first-round RT-PCR using the HTBI primer set. TCRdb passed the multiplex PCR reads through MiXCR, listing each CDR3 protein once. The table shows around 390,000 distinct CDR3 sequences, with around 15% occurring only once. The sample taken for sequencing was blood. Every receptor here comes from a woman in her twenties or thirties with Graves' ophthalmopathy.

This clonotype was picked up many times. This rearrangement joins TRBV20-1 to TRBJ1-4, with unresolved D. Trimming removed 6 bases from V and 4 bases from J, with 15 bases in between. Germline V gene sequence: CDR1 DFQATT, CDR2 SNEGSKA (reference sequence). This CDR3 has 14 amino acids. The CDR3 nucleotides read TGCAGTGCGATGCAGGCGGCGAATAATGAAAAACTGTTTTTT. It translates to CSAMQAANNEKLFF.

This clonotype turned up a few times. The rearrangement uses TRBV10-2 and TRBJ1-3; no clear D gene. V lost 8 bases to trimming and J lost 1 base, with 12 bases between them. This CDR3 is 14 amino acids long. Germline V gives CDR1 WSHSY, CDR2 SAAADI. The DNA of the CDR3 is TGCGCCAGCCAAAGTACAGTATCTGGAAACACCATATATTTT. This translates into CASQSTVSGNTIYF.

This clonotype was counted a few times. The rearrangement uses TRBV25-1 and TRBJ2-1; 7 bases align to TRBD1. The V gene end was trimmed by 2 bases and the J gene end by 3 bases; junction bases not matched to a gene: 4. The CDR3 spans 15 residues. Germline V gene lookup returns CDR1 MGHDK and CDR2 SYGVNS. This chain's CDR3 is CASSERDRDYNEQFF. CDR3 nucleotide sequence: TGTGCCAGCAGTGAACGCGACAGGGACTACAATGAGCAGTTCTTC.

This clonotype has ten or more counts. CDR3 sequence (DNA): TGTGCCAGCAGTAAAACAGTGAACACTGAAGCTTTCTTT. Its translation is CASSKTVNTEAFF. The rearrangement joins TRBV12-3 or TRBV12-4 to TRBJ1-1; no definite D call. Trimming removed 5 bases at V and 0 bases at J, with 7 bases between. This CDR3 has 13 amino acids.

In this sample, this clonotype turned up many times. CDR3 bases: TGTGCCAGCAGCGAAAATGGGGGAGGGTTCCGGCCCCAGCATTTT. Translating it yields CASSENGGGFRPQHF. The chain uses TRBV6-1 and TRBJ1-5; the D gene is possibly TRBD1 (5 bases). Germline V gene lookup returns CDR1 MNHNS and CDR2 SASEGT. The CDR3 runs 15 residues. Trimming left V 6 bases short and J 9 bases short, with 21 bases between.

The gene calls are TRBV28 and TRBJ2-7; the match to TRBD1 covers 8 bases. The CDR3 loop spans 14 amino acids. Germline V lookup: CDR1 MDHEN, CDR2 SYDVKM. With V trimmed by 6 bases and J by 4 bases, 8 bases remained unmatched. The CDR3 loop reads CASSPDRVVYEQYF. CDR3 sequence (DNA): TGTGCCAGCAGCCCGGACAGGGTGGTGTACGAGCAGTACTTC.

This clonotype was counted ten times or more. The V gene is TRBV13, the J gene TRBJ1-5, with D unclear. From germline, CDR1 is PRHDT and CDR2 FYEKMQ (reference sequence). The CDR3 runs 15 residues. V lost 6 bases, J lost 2 bases, and 14 bases lay in between. The DNA of the CDR3 is TGTGCCAGCAGTGAACAGAACGTTGGCAATCAGCCCCAGCATTTT. Encoded protein: CASSEQNVGNQPQHF.

Points on this clonotype: Given a much more abundant clone one base away, this may be a read error. The chain has TRBV2 and TRBJ1-6, with a possible D match to TRBD1 (6 bases). Germline V gene lookup returns CDR1 SNHLY and CDR2 FYNNEI. The CDR3 has 14 residues. This chain's CDR3 is CATQGGTGNSPLYF. The CDR3 DNA is TGTGCCACCCAAGGGGGGACGGGTAATTCACCCCTCTACTTT. The full variable domain, completed using reference TRBV2 and TRBJ1-6, is EPEVTQTPSHQVTQMGQEVILRCVPISNHLYFYWYRQILGQKVEFLVSFYNNEISEKSEIFDDQFSVERPDGSNFTLKIRSTKLEDSAMYFCATQGGTGNSPLYFGNGTRLTVT.

The V and J genes are TRBV4-1 and TRBJ2-5; D ambiguous. V was shortened by 4 bases and J by 1 base, with 7 bases between the two germline ends. CDR3 length: 13 residues. CDR1 is MGHRA, CDR2 YSYEKL, per germline. The CDR3 loop is CASSPGTQETQYF. CDR3 bases: TGCGCCAGCAGCCCAGGTACCCAAGAGACCCAGTACTTC.

The table lists this clonotype with many counts. The chain recombines TRBV20-1 with TRBJ2-3, with D possibly matching TRBD2 (6 bases). There are 14 residues in the CDR3. Per the germline V gene, CDR1 is DFQATT and CDR2 is SNEGSKA (reference sequence). V lost 3 bases and J 2 bases, leaving 12 bases between the germline ends. CDR3 loop: CSASSGEITDTQYF. The CDR3 DNA reads TGCAGTGCTAGTAGCGGCGAAATCACAGATACGCAGTATTTT.

The chain employs TRBV27 and TRBJ2-3; TRBD1 is a possible D gene (6 bases). The CDR3 sequence is 16 residues long. CDR1 MNHEY and CDR2 SMNVEV come from the germline V gene (reference sequence). V gave up 6 bases and J gave up 2 bases, with 18 bases separating them. The CDR3: CASRLTGTHITDTQYF. The CDR3 nucleotides read TGTGCCAGCAGACTCACCGGGACACACATCACAGATACGCAGTATTTT.

Ten or more counts support this clonotype. This chain joins TRBV6-1 and TRBJ2-2, with D maybe TRBD1 (6 bases). CDR1 is MNHNS and CDR2 is SASEGT in the germline V gene. There are 14 residues in the CDR3. The ends were cut back, 6 bases at V and 6 bases at J, with 14 bases in the middle. Here the CDR3 reads CASRPQGGPGELFF. The CDR3 DNA follows: TGTGCCAGCAGACCACAGGGTGGCCCCGGGGAGCTGTTTTTT.

The J gene is TRBJ2-1, the V gene TRBV7-3; 10 bases line up with TRBD1. Germline trimming cut 2 bases from V and 8 bases from J; bases unmatched to any gene: 6. CDR1 is SGHTA, CDR2 FQGTGA, per germline. CDR3 length: 15 residues. For the CDR3, the DNA is TGTGCCAGCAGCTTAGACAGGGGGCGAATCGATGAGCAGTTCTTC. This sequence encodes CASSLDRGRIDEQFF.

This clonotype was observed many times. This chain connects TRBV9 to TRBJ2-7; no firm D call. V lost 4 bases to trimming and J lost 4 bases, with 9 bases between them. The germline V gene has CDR1 SGDLS and CDR2 YYNGEE. There are 12 residues in the CDR3. CDR3 nucleotide sequence: TGTGCCAGCAGCTTCACGAAGTACGAGCAGTACTTC. Translation: CASSFTKYEQYF.

This clonotype has ten or more counts. As DNA, the CDR3 is TGCAGTGCTAGAATAAAGACAGGGAACTATGGCTACACCTTC. It specifies CSARIKTGNYGYTF. The chain couples TRBV20-1 to TRBJ1-2, with 7 bases fitting TRBD1. Germline CDR1 and CDR2: DFQATT and SNEGSKA (reference sequence). V gave up 2 bases and J gave up 2 bases; unmatched junction bases: 5. The CDR3 spans 14 residues.